What follows are 9 T cell receptor beta chains derived from one specimen sequenced in a study of cytotoxic CD8 clonotypes in ibrutinib-treated CLL. Assay used: immunoSEQ multiplex PCR; TCRdb lists only in-frame clones, some missing. Among roughly 330,000 clones listed, roughly 71% were seen once. This material consisted of PBMCs, taken after 36 months of ibrutinib treatment. These receptors were obtained from a human donor with chronic lymphocytic leukemia.

The chain carries TRBV28 and TRBJ2-5, with D perhaps TRBD2 (6 bases). This CDR3 region has 12 residues. Trimming removed 6 bases at V and 7 bases at J, with 12 bases between. Per the germline V gene, CDR1 is MDHEN and CDR2 is SYDVKM. CDR3 in DNA: TGTGCCAGCAGCCTACCCGGGGGGACCCAGTACTTC. Translated, it gives CASSLPGGTQYF.

V is TRBV4-2 and J is TRBJ1-6; D not certain. From germline, CDR1 is LGHNA and CDR2 YNFKEQ. V lost 0 bases to trimming and J lost 0 bases, with 21 bases between them. The CDR3 has 21 residues. CDR3 amino acids: CASSQDRGGRLRSSYNSPLHF. The CDR3 coding sequence is TGTGCCAGCAGCCAAGATAGAGGCGGCAGACTCCGAAGCTCCTATAATTCACCCCTCCACTTT.

The chain uses TRBV6-1 and TRBJ2-5; 10 nucleotides line up with TRBD1. The V and J ends lost 1 base and 1 base, in that order; junction bases with no gene match: 12. The CDR3 consists of 19 residues. Germline V lookup: CDR1 MNHNS, CDR2 SASEGT. CDR3 DNA: TGTGCCAGCAGTGAAGGGCCCTTTCCGGGACAGGGGAGCCAAGAGACCCAGTACTTC. This encodes CASSEGPFPGQGSQETQYF.

The genes are TRBV29-1 and TRBJ1-2; D uncertain. With 4 bases removed from V and 1 base from J, the gap between germline ends came to 7 bases. In germline, CDR1 is SQVTM, CDR2 ANQGSEA. CDR3 length: 12 residues. CDR3 nucleotide sequence: TGCAGCGTTGTAGGCAGTAACTATGGCTACACCTTC. It is translated as CSVVGSNYGYTF.

This clone was counted a few times. The rearrangement joins TRBV21-1 to TRBJ2-2; the listed D gene, TRBD2, was not tested against the DNA. TRBV21-1 is deemed a pseudogene. CDR3 length: 16 amino acids. The CDR3 nucleotides are TGTGCCAGCAGCAAAGCAAGGCGGGCCAACACCGGGGAGCTGTTTTTT. Translation gives CASSKARRANTGELFF.

The chain is built from TRBV25-1 and TRBJ2-1, with 7 nucleotides matching TRBD1. V gave up 2 bases and J gave up 4 bases; unmatched junction bases: 5. The V gene's germline CDR1 is MGHDK and CDR2 SYGVNS. The CDR3 loop spans 15 amino acids. CDR3 nucleotide sequence: TGTGCCAGCAGTGAAAGAGGGGGCGTTTACAATGAGCAGTTCTTC. Translating gives CASSERGGVYNEQFF.

The rearrangement joins TRBV29-1 to TRBJ2-1; no reliable D call. Per germline, CDR1 SQVTM and CDR2 ANQGSEA. The ends were cut back, 3 bases at V and 0 bases at J, with 33 bases in the middle. CDR3 size: 22 residues. CDR3 sequence: CSVEAGTVTLDTKLLSYNEQFF. CDR3 DNA sequence: TGCAGCGTTGAGGCCGGTACAGTTACCTTAGATACCAAGCTCCTCTCCTACAATGAGCAGTTCTTC.

This clone came up a few times. The chain carries TRBV6-5 and TRBJ1-2; D is unclear. The CDR3 consists of 14 residues. Germline V CDR1 and CDR2: MNHEY, SVGAGI. V lost 0 bases to trimming and J lost 4 bases, with 9 bases between them. CDR3 residues: CASSYSLGPYGYTF. In DNA, the CDR3 is TGTGCCAGCAGTTACTCGTTAGGACCCTATGGCTACACCTTC.

The rearrangement uses TRBV6-1 and TRBJ2-1; D call uncertain. The length of the CDR3 is 15 residues. V dropped 2 bases and J dropped 3 bases, with 11 bases sitting between them. Germline-derived CDR1 and CDR2 are MNHNS and SASEGT. The DNA of the CDR3 is TGTGCCAGCAGTGAAAGGTTCGGGCTCTACAATGAGCAGTTCTTC. Its protein product is CASSERFGLYNEQFF.